The next 12 T cell receptor beta chains were all read from a single sample in a study of beta chain features in type 1 diabetes (dated by TCRdb to 2016 to 2018). The study at large found these results: Type 1 diabetes patients showed a moderate but significant shortening of TCRB CDR3 length in all four CD4+ subsets.

These receptors have no identified antigens. Receptor amplification or capture employed the immunoSEQ multiplex PCR assay. The entire amount of isolated RNA was reverse transcribed using the High Capacity cDNA Reverse Transcription Kit, so the sequenced TCRB transcripts were expressed ones. TCRdb retrieved this table from immuneACCESS and kept in-frame rearrangements only. Not all clones are present; in checked studies, unresolved V genes account for under half, and no reason is known for the remainder. This sample holds around 40,000 clones; around 70% were observed only once. Jointly, the top ten make up roughly 2.2% of the sample. Material for sequencing was Tregs from blood. The cell subset or site label on this specimen signifies: regulatory CD4+ T cells. The receptors shown here come from a woman aged 18-35 years with type 1 diabetes.

This sequence joins TRBV29-1 and TRBJ2-7, with 7 positions matching TRBD1. Germline assignment: CDR1 SQVTM and CDR2 ANQGSEA. The CDR3 is 12 amino acids. Losses at the gene ends were 1 base for V and 3 bases for J; bases not matched to a gene: 0. The CDR3 here is CSVEGDSYEQYF. DNA of the CDR3: TGCAGCGTTGAAGGGGACAGCTACGAGCAGTACTTC.

The V gene is TRBV5-1, the J gene TRBJ2-5; D is possibly TRBD2 (7 bases). The CDR3 loop spans 15 amino acids. V lost 0 bases and J lost 4, with 13 bases in between. Germline V gene lookup returns CDR1 SGHRS and CDR2 YFSETQ. CDR3 DNA: TGCGCCAGCAGCTTGGAGGGGGGGCCAGGAGAGACCCAGTACTTC. Encoded protein: CASSLEGGPGETQYF.

The chain couples TRBV5-1 to TRBJ1-1; 8 nucleotides align to TRBD1. V was clipped by 2 bases and J by 3 bases; unmatched bases: 3. The CDR3 sequence is 14 residues long. Germline loops: CDR1 SGHRS, CDR2 YFSETQ. The DNA for the CDR3 is TGCGCCAGCAGCTTTCAGGGGGCGGACACTGAAGCTTTCTTT. Amino acids: CASSFQGADTEAFF.

The gene calls are TRBV5-6 and TRBJ2-5; 7 bases are a match to TRBD1. The germline V gene encodes CDR1 SGHDT and CDR2 YYEEEE. Trimming cost V 4 bases and J 1 base; bases outside gene matches: 7. The CDR3 totals 15 residues. DNA of the CDR3: TGTGCCAGCAGCCGGGACAGTTACCCCCAAGAGACCCAGTACTTC. Its translation is CASSRDSYPQETQYF.

In DNA, the CDR3 is TGCAGCGTGGACGAGCGGTTCACAGATACGCAGTATTTT. Its translation is CSVDERFTDTQYF. This rearrangement joins TRBV29-1 to TRBJ2-3; the D gene is possibly TRBD2 (5 bases). Trimming left V 6 bases short and J 2 bases short, with 12 bases between. From germline, CDR1 is SQVTM and CDR2 ANQGSEA. The CDR3 extends over 13 amino acids.

This chain uses TRBV29-1 with TRBJ1-1; possible D gene TRBD1, 5 bases. From germline, CDR1 is SQVTM and CDR2 ANQGSEA. Trimming stripped 1 base from V and 3 bases from J, with 12 bases between. This CDR3 spans 14 amino acids. The CDR3 DNA sequence: TGCAGCGTTGAAGGGCAGGGTCAAGACACTGAAGCTTTCTTT. Amino acid sequence: CSVEGQGQDTEAFF.

The chain uses TRBV2 and TRBJ2-3, with D perhaps matching TRBD2 (6 bases). CDR3 size: 15 residues. V was cut by 4 bases and J by 4 bases, with 15 bases left in between. From germline, CDR1 is SNHLY and CDR2 FYNNEI. CDR3 residues: CASSAPGLGPDTQYF. The CDR3 DNA is TGTGCCAGCAGTGCGCCGGGACTTGGTCCAGATACGCAGTATTTT.

This chain connects TRBV7-3 to TRBJ1-2, with TRBD1 matching over 8 bases. Germline V gene sequence: CDR1 SGHTA, CDR2 FQGTGA. There are 15 residues in the CDR3. The trim removed 5 bases at V and 8 bases at J, leaving 13 bases unmatched. CDR3 sequence reads: CASSPFAGGAGGYTF. DNA for the CDR3: TGTGCCAGCAGCCCGTTCGCAGGGGGCGCGGGGGGCTACACCTTC. The full variable domain, with the rest looked up from reference TRBV7-3 and TRBJ1-2, is GAGVSQTPSNKVTEKGKYVELRCDPISGHTALYWYRQSLGQGPEFLIYFQGTGAADDSGLPNDRFFAVRPEGSVSTLKIQRTERGDSAVYLCASSPFAGGAGGYTFGSGTRLTVV.

The sample holds a few counts of this clone. CDR3 sequence: CASSPAIYNSPLHF. The CDR3 region has the DNA TGTGCCAGCAGCCCCGCTATCTATAATTCACCCCTCCACTTT. The chain links TRBV7-9 to TRBJ1-6; the D is unclear. Trimming pared 5 bases from V and 3 bases from J, leaving 8 bases between. The CDR3 consists of 14 residues. Germline lookup yields CDR1 SEHNR and CDR2 FQNEAQ (reference sequence).

This chain links TRBV25-1 with TRBJ2-6; D perhaps matches TRBD1 (6 bases). Germline CDR1 is MGHDK and CDR2 is SYGVNS. This CDR3 spans 15 amino acids. Trimming left V 6 bases short and J 0 bases short, with 9 bases between. CDR3 sequence: CASSSQGSGANVLTF. The CDR3 DNA follows: TGTGCCAGCAGCTCACAGGGCTCTGGGGCCAACGTCCTGACTTTC.

The chain is built from TRBV7-2 and TRBJ2-5; TRBD1 might be the D (5 bases). With 2 bases removed from V and 2 bases from J, the gap between germline ends came to 18 bases. This CDR3 comprises 17 residues. Germline loops: CDR1 SGHTA, CDR2 FQGNSA. CDR3 loop: CASSLRRGRQIQETQYF. The CDR3 nucleotides read TGTGCCAGCAGCTTAAGGCGTGGCCGACAGATACAAGAGACCCAGTACTTC.

This chain uses TRBV16 with TRBJ2-5; D call uncertain. The germline gives CDR1 KGHSY, CDR2 FQNENV. The ends were cut back, 8 bases at V and 4 bases at J, with 11 bases in the middle. The CDR3 covers 12 residues. The CDR3 loop reads CASCDGSETQYF. For the CDR3, the DNA is TGTGCCAGCTGCGACGGGTCAGAGACCCAGTACTTC.